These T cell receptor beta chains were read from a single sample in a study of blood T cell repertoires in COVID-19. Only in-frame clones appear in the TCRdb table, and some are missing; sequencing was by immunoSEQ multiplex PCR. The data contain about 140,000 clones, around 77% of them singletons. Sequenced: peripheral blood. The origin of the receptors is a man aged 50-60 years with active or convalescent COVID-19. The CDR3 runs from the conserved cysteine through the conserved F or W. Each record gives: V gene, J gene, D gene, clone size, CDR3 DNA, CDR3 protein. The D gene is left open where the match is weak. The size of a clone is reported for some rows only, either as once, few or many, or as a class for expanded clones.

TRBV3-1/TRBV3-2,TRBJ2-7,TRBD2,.,TGTGCCAGCAGCCAGTGGGGGGGCGAGCAGTACTTC,CASSQWGGEQYF
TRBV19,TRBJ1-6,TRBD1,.,TGTGCCAGTAGTATCGGGGACAGCAATTCACCCCTCCACTTT,CASSIGDSNSPLHF
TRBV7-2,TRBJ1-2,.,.,TGTGCCAGCAGCCTCTGGGGCCCAGTTAATGGCTACACCTTC,CASSLWGPVNGYTF
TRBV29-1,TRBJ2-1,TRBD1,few,TGCAGCGTTGATGTAAGGGACAGGGACAATGAGCAGTTCTTC,CSVDVRDRDNEQFF
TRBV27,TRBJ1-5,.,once,TGTGCCAGCAGCCACGGAGGGGGCAATCAGCCCCAGCATTTT,CASSHGGGNQPQHF
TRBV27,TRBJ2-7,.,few,TGTGCCAGCATCTCTTTAGGGCCAGGGTCGTACGAGCAGTACTTC,CASISLGPGSYEQYF
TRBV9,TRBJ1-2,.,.,TGTGCCAGCAGCGTAGGGGGAGCTAACTATGGCTACACCTTC,CASSVGGANYGYTF
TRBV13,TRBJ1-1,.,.,TGTGCCAGCAGTTCCGGGAGGGCTGAAGCTTTCTTT,CASSSGRAEAFF
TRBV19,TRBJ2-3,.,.,TGTGCCAGTAGTCCTAGCGCTAGCACAGATACGCAGTATTTT,CASSPSASTDTQYF
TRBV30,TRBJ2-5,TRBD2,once,TGTGCCTGGATCCCCAGTTGGAGCGGGGGCCTCCAAGAGACCCAGTACTTC,CAWIPSWSGGLQETQYF
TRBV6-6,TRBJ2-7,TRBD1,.,TGTGCCAGCAGTTACGGGGGACAGGGTTTTTACGAGCAGTACTTC,CASSYGGQGFYEQYF
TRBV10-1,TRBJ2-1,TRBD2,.,TGCGCCAGCAGTGGTTCGATTAGCGGGAACGCTGAGCAGTTCTTC,CASSGSISGNAEQFF
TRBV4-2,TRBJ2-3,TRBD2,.,TGTGCCAGCAGCCAGCGGGAGCGAAGCACAGATACGCAGTATTTT,CASSQRERSTDTQYF
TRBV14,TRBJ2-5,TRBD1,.,TGTGCCAGCAGCTCGGGACAGCCCCAAGAGACCCAGTACTTC,CASSSGQPQETQYF
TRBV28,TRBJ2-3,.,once,TGTGCCAGCAGTTTACCTACAGATACGCAGTATTTT,CASSLPTDTQYF
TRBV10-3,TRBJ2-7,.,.,TGTGCCATCAGTGACAACAGGGAGTACGAGCAGTACTTC,CAISDNREYEQYF
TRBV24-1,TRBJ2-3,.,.,TGTGCCACCAGTGATTCGGGGGAGAGGAGGGTTACGCAGTATTTT,CATSDSGERRVTQYF
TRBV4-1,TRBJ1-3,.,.,TGCGCCAGCAGCCAAGTTTGGGGGCTCTCTGGAAACACCATATATTTT,CASSQVWGLSGNTIYF
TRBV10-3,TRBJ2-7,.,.,TGTGCCATCAGTGAGGGCGGCGGGGTCCACGAGCAGTACTTC,CAISEGGGVHEQYF
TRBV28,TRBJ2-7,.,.,TGTGCCAGCAGACTGGGCAGACCCTACGAGCAGTACTTC,CASRLGRPYEQYF
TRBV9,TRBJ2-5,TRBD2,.,TGTGCCAGCAGCGTAGGGGGAGGGTCCGTCGGAGAGACCCAGTACTTC,CASSVGGGSVGETQYF
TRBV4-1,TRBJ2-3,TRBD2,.,TGCGCCAGCAGCCAAGATCACGCTAGCGGGAGCCCAGATACGCAGTATTTT,CASSQDHASGSPDTQYF
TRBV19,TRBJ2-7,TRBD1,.,TGTGCCAGTAGTTCCTTGGACAGGGGGGATAGCGGAACCTACGAGCAGTACTTC,CASSSLDRGDSGTYEQYF
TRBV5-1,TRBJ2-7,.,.,TGCGCCAGCAGCTTGGACAGGGTAGCCTACGAGCAGTACTTC,CASSLDRVAYEQYF
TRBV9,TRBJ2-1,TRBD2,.,TGTGCCAGCAGCGTTACTAGCGGGATAGGGAATGAGCAGTTCTTC,CASSVTSGIGNEQFF
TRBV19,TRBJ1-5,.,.,TGTGCCAGTAGTATCGGATTAACGGAGGATCAGCCCCAGCATTTT,CASSIGLTEDQPQHF
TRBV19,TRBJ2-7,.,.,TGTGCCAGTAGTATAGTGGAGGGCTACTACGAGCAGTACTTC,CASSIVEGYYEQYF
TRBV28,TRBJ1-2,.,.,TGTGCCAGCGGCCCGGACAGCACCCCTAGGGGCTACACCTTC,CASGPDSTPRGYTF
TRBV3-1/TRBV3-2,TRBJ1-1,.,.,TGTGCCAGCAGCCAACCAGGAGGTGAAGCTTTCTTT,CASSQPGGEAFF
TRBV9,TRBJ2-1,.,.,TGTGCCAGCAGCCCTACCCCGACAGGCAATGAGCAGTTCTTC,CASSPTPTGNEQFF
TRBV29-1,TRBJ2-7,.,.,TGCAGCGTCCTCCGCGACTACGAGCAGTACTTC,CSVLRDYEQYF
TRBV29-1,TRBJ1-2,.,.,TGCAGCGTTGAAGGAGAGAGACAGAATTCTAACTATGGCTACACCTTC,CSVEGERQNSNYGYTF
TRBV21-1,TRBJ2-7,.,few,TGTGCCAGCAGCAATTGGGCCCCCCCCTCGACAGGGCATTACTTC,CASSNWAPPSTGHYF
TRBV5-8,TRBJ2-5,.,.,TGTGCCAGCAGCGAAGTCGTGGGGGGAGAGCAAGAGACCCAGTACTTC,CASSEVVGGEQETQYF
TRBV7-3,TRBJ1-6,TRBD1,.,TGTGCCAGCAGCTTGGGACAGGGCCATTCACCCCTCCACTTT,CASSLGQGHSPLHF
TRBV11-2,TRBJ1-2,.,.,TGTGCCAGCAGCCCGAACAGAGACTATGGCTACACCTTC,CASSPNRDYGYTF
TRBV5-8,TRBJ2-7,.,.,TGTGCCAGCAGCCTCTACTCCTACGAGCAGTACTTC,CASSLYSYEQYF
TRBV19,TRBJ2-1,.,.,TGTGCCAGTAGTATCTCTAGGACTCCCTACAATGAGCAGTTCTTC,CASSISRTPYNEQFF
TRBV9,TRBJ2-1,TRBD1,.,TGTGCCAGCAGCCCATCAGGGGGCTACAATGAGCAGTTCTTC,CASSPSGGYNEQFF
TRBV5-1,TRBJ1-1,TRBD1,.,TGCGCCAGCAGCGGGGGGACAGGGTTGCCTGAAGCTTTCTTT,CASSGGTGLPEAFF
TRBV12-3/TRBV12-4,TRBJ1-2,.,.,TGTGCCAGCAGTTTCTCGGTTCATGGCTACACCTTC,CASSFSVHGYTF
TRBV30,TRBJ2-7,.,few,TGTGCCTGGAGCGTTAGCATATACTACGAGCAGTACTTC,CAWSVSIYYEQYF
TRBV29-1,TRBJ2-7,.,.,TGCAGCGTTGAATCGGAGCGGAGCTCCTACGAGCAGTACTTC,CSVESERSSYEQYF
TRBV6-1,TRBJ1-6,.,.,TGTGCCAGCAGTGAAAGCGGGGAGGGGAGTTCACCCCTCCACTTT,CASSESGEGSSPLHF
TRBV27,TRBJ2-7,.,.,TGTGCCAGCAGTTACAGTCCCCTAAGCTCCTACGAGCAGTACTTC,CASSYSPLSSYEQYF
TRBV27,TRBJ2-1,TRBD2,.,TGTGCCAGCAGTTTATCGGGAGACAGGGTACTAGCGGGGGCCTACAATGAGCAGTTCTTC,CASSLSGDRVLAGAYNEQFF
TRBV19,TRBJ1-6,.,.,TGTGCCAGTAGTATAGAAGAGAATTCACCCCTCCACTTT,CASSIEENSPLHF
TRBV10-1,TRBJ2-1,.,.,TGCGCCAGCAGTGGGGAGCTGGGGAATGAGCAGTTCTTC,CASSGELGNEQFF
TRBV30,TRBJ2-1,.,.,TGTGCCTGGAGTTCCTCTCAGGGGGGCGGTCAGTTCTTC,CAWSSSQGGGQFF
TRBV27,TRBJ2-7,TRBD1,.,TGTGCCAGCAGTTGGGGACAGGGAACGTACGAGCAGTACTTC,CASSWGQGTYEQYF
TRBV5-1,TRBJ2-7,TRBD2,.,TGCGCCAGCAGCTTGGCCACTAGCGGGATGGGGGAGCAGTACTTC,CASSLATSGMGEQYF
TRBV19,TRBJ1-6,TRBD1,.,TGTGCCACCACCGGGACAGGGGGCAATAATTCACCCCTCCACTTT,CATTGTGGNNSPLHF
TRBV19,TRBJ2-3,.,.,TGTGCCAGTAGCCTAGCCCTAGGGGGAGATACGCAGTATTTT,CASSLALGGDTQYF